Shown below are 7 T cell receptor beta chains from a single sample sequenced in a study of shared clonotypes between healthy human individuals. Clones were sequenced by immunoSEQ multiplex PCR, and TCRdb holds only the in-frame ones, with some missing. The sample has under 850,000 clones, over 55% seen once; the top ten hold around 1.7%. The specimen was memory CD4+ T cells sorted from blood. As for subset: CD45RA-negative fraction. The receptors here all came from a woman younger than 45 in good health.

CDR3 in amino acids: CASSRRQAGHYGYTF. The CDR3 DNA reads as TGTGCCAGCAGCCGTCGACAGGCCGGGCACTATGGCTACACCTTC. This chain connects TRBV28 to TRBJ1-2; the D gene is possibly TRBD1 (6 bases). Germline V gene lookup returns CDR1 MDHEN and CDR2 SYDVKM. V dropped 6 bases and J dropped 3 bases, with 17 bases sitting between them. The length of the CDR3 is 15 residues.

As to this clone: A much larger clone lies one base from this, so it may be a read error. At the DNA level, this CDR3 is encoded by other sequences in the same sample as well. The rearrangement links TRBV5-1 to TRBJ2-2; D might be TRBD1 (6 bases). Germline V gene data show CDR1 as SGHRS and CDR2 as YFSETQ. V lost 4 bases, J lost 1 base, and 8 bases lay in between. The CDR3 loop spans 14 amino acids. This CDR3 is CASSLGQNTGELFF. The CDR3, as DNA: TGCGCCAGCAGCCTGGGACAGAACACCGGGGAGCTGTTTTTT.

Here the CDR3 reads CASSLSRGVNTEAFF. The CDR3 DNA sequence: TGTGCCAGCAGTCTATCTAGGGGGGTGAACACTGAAGCTTTCTTT. The chain joins TRBV6-5 to TRBJ1-1; D perhaps matches TRBD1 (6 bases). The CDR3 consists of 15 residues. Per the germline V gene, CDR1 is MNHEY and CDR2 is SVGAGI. V shed 5 bases and J shed 0 bases, with 13 bases lying between them.

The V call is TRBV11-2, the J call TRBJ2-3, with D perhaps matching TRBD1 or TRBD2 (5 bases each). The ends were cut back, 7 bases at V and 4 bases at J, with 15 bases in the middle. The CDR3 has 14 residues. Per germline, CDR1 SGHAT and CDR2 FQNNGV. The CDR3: CASNRPGPPDTQYF. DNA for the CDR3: TGTGCCAGCAATCGCCCGGGGCCCCCAGATACGCAGTATTTT.

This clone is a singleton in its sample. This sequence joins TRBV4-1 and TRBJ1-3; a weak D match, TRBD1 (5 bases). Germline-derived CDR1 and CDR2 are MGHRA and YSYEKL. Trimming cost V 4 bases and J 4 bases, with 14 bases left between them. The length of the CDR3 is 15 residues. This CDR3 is CASSPLWGVGNTIYF. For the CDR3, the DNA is TGCGCCAGCAGCCCCCTGTGGGGCGTCGGAAACACCATATATTTT.

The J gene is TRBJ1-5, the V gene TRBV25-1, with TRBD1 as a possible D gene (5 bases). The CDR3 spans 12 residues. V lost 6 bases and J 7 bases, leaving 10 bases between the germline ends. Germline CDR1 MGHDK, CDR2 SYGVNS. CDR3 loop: CASRAGGQPQHF. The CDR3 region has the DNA TGTGCCAGCAGAGCCGGGGGGCAGCCCCAGCATTTT.

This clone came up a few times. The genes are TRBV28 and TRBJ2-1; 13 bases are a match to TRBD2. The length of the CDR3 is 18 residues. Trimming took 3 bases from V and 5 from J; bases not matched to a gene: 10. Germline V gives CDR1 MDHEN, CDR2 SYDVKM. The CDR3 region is CASSFRTSGRGRDNEQFF. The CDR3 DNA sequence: TGTGCCAGCAGTTTCCGAACTAGCGGGAGGGGGAGGGACAATGAGCAGTTCTTC.